Below are 8 T cell receptor beta chains sequenced from a single sample in a study of T cell repertoires in cytomegalovirus infection. Which antigens these TCRs recognize remains unknown. TCRdb re-called the reads through MiXCR, storing one row per CDR3 protein. The sample comprises roughly 100,000 distinct CDR3 sequences, roughly 40% of which are singletons, and approximately 69% rests with the top ten. Material: CD8+ T cells from cultured PBMCs, obtained from culture after CMV antigen stimulation. The receptors were gathered from a human donor in good health (CMV status not recorded). Some clones in this sample may be carry-over from other donors' samples.

There are a few counts of this clonotype. The chain carries TRBV12-3 or TRBV12-4 and TRBJ2-3; 11 bases are a match to TRBD2. The CDR3 totals 15 residues. The ends lost 6 bases at V and 2 bases at J; junction bases unmatched: 4. For the CDR3, the DNA is TGTGCCAGCAGCCTACTAGCGGGGGTCACAGATACGCAGTATTTT. Its translation: CASSLLAGVTDTQYF.

The rearrangement links TRBV19 to TRBJ1-1, with D perhaps TRBD1 (5 bases). CDR1 is LNHDA and CDR2 is SQIVND in the germline V gene (reference sequence). Trimming removed 2 bases at V and 5 bases at J, with 15 bases between. CDR3 length: 15 residues. The CDR3 nucleotides read TGTGCCAGTAGTATAACGGGACGAGGGTTGACTGAAGCTTTCTTT. Its protein is CASSITGRGLTEAFF.

This clonotype was detected only a few times. The J gene is TRBJ2-7, the V gene TRBV6-2 or TRBV6-3; maybe TRBD1 (5 bases). The CDR3 spans 15 residues. V was cut by 2 bases and J by 2 bases, with 13 bases left in between. In germline, CDR1 is MNHEY, CDR2 SVGEGT. The CDR3 here is CASSYAAGITYEQYF. The CDR3 DNA is TGTGCCAGCAGTTACGCGGCAGGGATCACCTACGAGCAGTACTTC.

This clonotype appeared a few times. The chain uses TRBV7-6 and TRBJ1-3, with unresolved D. Trimming took 1 base from V and 2 from J, leaving 9 bases between them. Germline V gene data show CDR1 as SGHVS and CDR2 as FNYEAQ. This CDR3 region has 15 residues. In DNA form, the CDR3 reads TGTGCCAGCAGCTTAGAGAAGAGGCCTGGAAACACCATATATTTT. Residues: CASSLEKRPGNTIYF.

V gene TRBV2 combines with J gene TRBJ1-3; D unresolved. The germline V gene encodes CDR1 SNHLY and CDR2 FYNNEI. The CDR3 runs to 15 residues. The ends were cut back, 1 base at V and 0 bases at J, with 7 bases in the middle. CDR3 sequence (DNA): TGTGCCAGCAGTGAAGTAACAAACTCTGGAAACACCATATATTTT. The encoded protein is CASSEVTNSGNTIYF.

Here the CDR3 reads CASSQMGQSYGYTF. CDR3 sequence (DNA): TGCGCCAGCAGCCAAATGGGACAGTCCTATGGCTACACCTTC. J is TRBJ1-2 and V is TRBV4-1; 7 bases agree with TRBD1. CDR3 length: 14 amino acids. Germline V CDR1 and CDR2: MGHRA, YSYEKL. V was clipped by 2 bases and J by 4 bases; unmatched bases: 4.

This clonotype was found a few times. V is TRBV7-8 and J is TRBJ1-1; a possible D gene is TRBD1 (5 bases). Trimming removed 1 base at V and 5 bases at J, with 23 bases between. Germline CDR1 is SGHVS and CDR2 is FQNEAQ. This CDR3 contains 18 residues. CDR3 bases: TGTGCCAGCAGCTTAGACCCCTCAGGGCTGGATGATAATACTGAAGCTTTCTTT. It is translated as CASSLDPSGLDDNTEAFF.

In its sample, this clonotype was seen once. Germline and junction disagree at one end, which may indicate a read error. The chain is built from TRBV15 and TRBJ2-7; TRBD1 or TRBD2 may be the D gene (5 bases each). In germline, CDR1 is LNHNV, CDR2 YYDKDF (reference sequence). CDR3 length equals 13 residues. DNA of the CDR3: TGTGCCACCAGCAGCGGACGGGGCTACGAGCAGTACTTT. It specifies CATSSGRGYEQYF.